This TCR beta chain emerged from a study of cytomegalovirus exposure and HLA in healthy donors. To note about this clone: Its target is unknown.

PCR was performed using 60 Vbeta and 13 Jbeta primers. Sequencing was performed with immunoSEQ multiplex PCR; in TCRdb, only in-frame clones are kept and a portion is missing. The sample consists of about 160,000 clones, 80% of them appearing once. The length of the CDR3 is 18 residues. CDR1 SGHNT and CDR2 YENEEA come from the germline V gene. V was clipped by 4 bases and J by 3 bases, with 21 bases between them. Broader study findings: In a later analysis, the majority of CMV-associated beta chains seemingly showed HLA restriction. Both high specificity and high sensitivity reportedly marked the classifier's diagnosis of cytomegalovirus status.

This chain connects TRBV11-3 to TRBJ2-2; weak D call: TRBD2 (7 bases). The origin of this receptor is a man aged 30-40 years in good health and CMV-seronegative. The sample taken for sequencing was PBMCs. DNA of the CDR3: TGTGCCAGCAGCTACACGGGGGGCGCGTTTGGACACACCGGGGAGCTGTTTTTT. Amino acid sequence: CASSYTGGAFGHTGELFF. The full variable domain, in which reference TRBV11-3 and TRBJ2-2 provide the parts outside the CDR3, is EAGVVQSPRYKIIEKKQPVAFWCNPISGHNTLYWYLQNLGQGPELLIRYENEEAVDDSQLPKDRFSAERLKGVDSTLKIQPAELGDSAVYLCASSYTGGAFGHTGELFFGEGSRLTVL.